A selection of T cell receptor beta chains follows, all from one sample in a study of shared clonotypes between healthy human individuals. The data were produced by immunoSEQ multiplex PCR, yet TCRdb's version contains in-frame clones alone and is incomplete. The data show roughly 680,000 clones, with 55% to 80% seen just once and 1.8% held by the top ten. Sequencing was carried out using memory CD4+ T cells sorted from blood. The receptors come from a woman in her thirties in good health. Each CDR3 is given with its conserved first and last residue. Fields, in order: D gene, J gene, V gene, clone size, CDR3 protein, CDR3 DNA. The D gene is left open where the match is weak. Clone size appears in some rows only: once, few, many, or a class for an expanded clone.

D gene: TRBD2; J gene: TRBJ2-1; V gene: TRBV27; clone size: -; CDR3 protein: CASSWTSGRNEQFF; CDR3 DNA: TGTGCCAGCAGTTGGACTAGCGGGAGGAATGAGCAGTTCTTC
D gene: TRBD1; J gene: TRBJ1-5; V gene: TRBV11-2; clone size: -; CDR3 protein: CASSFDRVGQPQHF; CDR3 DNA: TGTGCCAGCAGCTTCGACAGGGTCGGGCAGCCCCAGCATTTT
D gene: -; J gene: TRBJ2-7; V gene: TRBV16; clone size: -; CDR3 protein: CASSQSRGHEQYF; CDR3 DNA: TGTGCCAGCAGCCAATCGAGGGGCCACGAGCAGTACTTC
D gene: -; J gene: TRBJ2-5; V gene: TRBV27; clone size: once; CDR3 protein: CASSLLRGGIETQYF; CDR3 DNA: TGTGCCAGCAGTTTATTAAGAGGGGGGATAGAGACCCAGTACTTC
D gene: -; J gene: TRBJ2-3; V gene: TRBV5-1; clone size: -; CDR3 protein: CASSLWGMTDTDTQYF; CDR3 DNA: TGCGCCAGCAGCTTGTGGGGAATGACAGACACAGATACGCAGTATTTT
D gene: -; J gene: TRBJ1-2; V gene: TRBV6-1; clone size: -; CDR3 protein: CASSVTVSNGYTF; CDR3 DNA: TGTGCCAGCAGTGTGACAGTTTCGAATGGCTACACCTTC
D gene: -; J gene: TRBJ1-1; V gene: TRBV27; clone size: few; CDR3 protein: CASSLMVRNTEAFF; CDR3 DNA: TGTGCCAGCAGTTTAATGGTCAGGAACACTGAAGCTTTCTTT
D gene: -; J gene: TRBJ2-2; V gene: TRBV5-1; clone size: few; CDR3 protein: CASQLGSTGELFF; CDR3 DNA: TGCGCCAGTCAGTTAGGGAGCACCGGGGAGCTGTTTTTT
D gene: TRBD1; J gene: TRBJ1-5; V gene: TRBV7-9; clone size: -; CDR3 protein: CASSAGTGNQPQHF; CDR3 DNA: TGTGCCAGCAGCGCCGGGACAGGGAATCAGCCCCAGCATTTT
D gene: TRBD1; J gene: TRBJ1-1; V gene: TRBV6-1; clone size: -; CDR3 protein: CASSATGRAFF; CDR3 DNA: TGTGCCAGCAGTGCGACAGGGCGGGCTTTCTTT
D gene: -; J gene: TRBJ1-2; V gene: TRBV5-1; clone size: -; CDR3 protein: CASSLEPGRDYGYTF; CDR3 DNA: TGCGCCAGCAGCTTGGAACCAGGGCGAGACTATGGCTACACCTTC
D gene: TRBD1; J gene: TRBJ1-2; V gene: TRBV6-5; clone size: once; CDR3 protein: CASSAQGGYGYTF; CDR3 DNA: TGTGCCAGCAGCGCACAGGGGGGCTATGGCTACACCTTC
D gene: TRBD2; J gene: TRBJ2-1; V gene: TRBV7-8; clone size: -; CDR3 protein: CASSHGLAGRGEQFF; CDR3 DNA: TGTGCCAGCAGCCACGGACTAGCGGGGAGGGGTGAGCAGTTCTTC
D gene: -; J gene: TRBJ2-7; V gene: TRBV4-1; clone size: -; CDR3 protein: CASSQSKGGPYEHYF; CDR3 DNA: TGCGCCAGCAGCCAGAGCAAGGGGGGTCCTTACGAGCATTACTTC
D gene: TRBD2; J gene: TRBJ2-7; V gene: TRBV10-1; clone size: -; CDR3 protein: CASSPGDSGRKQYF; CDR3 DNA: TGCGCCAGCAGCCCTGGAGACAGCGGGAGAAAGCAGTACTTC
D gene: -; J gene: TRBJ1-1; V gene: TRBV2; clone size: many; CDR3 protein: CASSEKGTEAFF; CDR3 DNA: TGTGCCAGCAGTGAAAAGGGCACTGAAGCTTTCTTT
D gene: -; J gene: TRBJ2-5; V gene: TRBV5-4; clone size: -; CDR3 protein: CASSLAAGQETQYF; CDR3 DNA: TGTGCCAGCAGCTTGGCGGCAGGCCAAGAGACCCAGTACTTC
D gene: -; J gene: TRBJ2-2; V gene: TRBV2; clone size: few; CDR3 protein: CASSELGGPRELFF; CDR3 DNA: TGTGCCAGCAGTGAATTGGGCGGGCCCAGGGAGCTGTTTTTT
D gene: -; J gene: TRBJ1-2; V gene: TRBV28; clone size: -; CDR3 protein: CASSLLGTPLIYGYTF; CDR3 DNA: TGTGCCAGCAGTTTATTAGGGACCCCGCTTATCTATGGCTACACCTTC
D gene: -; J gene: TRBJ1-3; V gene: TRBV28; clone size: -; CDR3 protein: CASSGDSGNTIYF; CDR3 DNA: TGTGCCAGCAGTGGAGACTCTGGAAACACCATATATTTT
D gene: TRBD1; J gene: TRBJ2-7; V gene: TRBV11-2; clone size: -; CDR3 protein: CASNPGQGFKQYF; CDR3 DNA: TGTGCCAGCAACCCTGGACAGGGTTTTAAACAGTACTTC
D gene: -; J gene: TRBJ1-1; V gene: TRBV19; clone size: -; CDR3 protein: CASTPDRLNTEAFF; CDR3 DNA: TGTGCCAGTACCCCGGACAGACTTAACACTGAAGCTTTCTTT
D gene: -; J gene: TRBJ1-4; V gene: TRBV19; clone size: -; CDR3 protein: CASSIWGANEKLFF; CDR3 DNA: TGTGCCAGTAGTATCTGGGGTGCTAATGAAAAACTGTTTTTT
D gene: TRBD2; J gene: TRBJ2-5; V gene: TRBV28; clone size: -; CDR3 protein: CASRGNLAGAGETQYF; CDR3 DNA: TGTGCCAGCAGGGGGAACTTAGCGGGAGCGGGGGAGACCCAGTACTTC